This entry describes one T cell receptor beta chain. The ends were cut back, 3 bases at V and 4 bases at J, with 22 bases in the middle. CDR3 length: 18 amino acids. The germline V gene encodes CDR1 LNHDA and CDR2 SQIVND (reference sequence). The data were produced by immunoSEQ multiplex PCR, yet TCRdb's version contains in-frame clones alone and is incomplete. The sample lists about 120,000 clones; 88% were seen once. The sample belongs to a study of blood T cell repertoires in COVID-19. Looking at the study overall: PBMCs, B-cell-depleted T cells, or T cells were the source of the cDNA or gDNA that made up the material.

The sample consisted of peripheral blood. The chain is built from TRBV19 and TRBJ1-3; D perhaps matches TRBD1 (6 bases). The sequence came from a woman older than 75 with acute or convalescent COVID-19. Here the CDR3 reads CASSILPGQMSNGNTIYF. The DNA for the CDR3 is TGTGCCAGTAGTATCCTACCGGGACAAATGTCAAACGGAAACACCATATATTTT.